One and the same sample provided the 21 T cell receptor beta chains below, sequenced in a study of blood T cell repertoires in COVID-19 (dated by TCRdb to about 2020). The library was obtained by the immunoSEQ multiplex PCR assay. TCRdb carries this immuneACCESS record with in-frame sequences only. Its versions omit some clonotypes, under half of them owing to an unresolved V gene in the studies checked, with the rest unexplained. Across this sample there are about 300,000 clones, with roughly 80% seen only once. The ten largest clones capture approximately 9% of the sample. The source material was peripheral blood. The origin of the receptors is a woman in her forties or fifties who had recovered from COVID-19.

The chain is built from TRBV3-1 (or the pseudogene TRBV3-2) and TRBJ2-5; TRBD1 matches at 7 bases. Per the germline V gene, CDR1 is LGHDT and CDR2 is YNNKEL (reference sequence). The J segment lost 4 bases and the V segment lost 1 base, leaving 6 bases of the junction unmatched. The CDR3 loop spans 15 amino acids. CDR3 DNA: TGTGCCAGCAGCCAAGGCCTCACAGGGGCAGAGACCCAGTACTTC. Encoded protein: CASSQGLTGAETQYF.

The chain combines TRBV10-3 with TRBJ2-2, with 9 positions matching TRBD1. The V segment lost 4 bases and the J segment 6 bases; nucleotides outside the gene matches: 12. Germline loops: CDR1 ENHRY, CDR2 SYGVKD. The CDR3 has 17 amino acids. In DNA, the CDR3 is TGTGCCATCAGTGCAGGGACAGGGAGATCGTGGGCCGGGGAGCTGTTTTTT. Translated, it gives CAISAGTGRSWAGELFF.

V and J are TRBV18 and TRBJ2-6, with D unclear. Germline V gene lookup returns CDR1 KGHSH and CDR2 LQKENI. Trimming cost V 3 bases and J 4 bases, with 10 bases left between them. The CDR3 has 15 amino acids. CDR3 DNA sequence: TGTGCCAGCTCACCTTACGGGTCCGGGGCCAACGTCCTGACTTTC. Its translation: CASSPYGSGANVLTF. Together with reference TRBV18 and TRBJ2-6, the CDR3 gives the full variable domain: NAGVMQNPRHLVRRRGQEARLRCSPMKGHSHVYWYRQLPEEGLKFMVYLQKENIIDESGMPKERFSAEFPKEGPSILRIQQVVRGDSAAYFCASSPYGSGANVLTFGAGSRLTVL.

The chain has TRBV6-5 and TRBJ1-1; 12 bases are shared with TRBD1. Germline CDR1 and CDR2: MNHEY and SVGAGI. After removal of 6 bases from V and 6 bases from J, the junction contained 8 bases not matched to a gene. The CDR3 runs 15 residues. The CDR3 DNA is TGTGCCAGCAGATCATCCGGGACAGGGGGCTCTGAAGCTTTCTTT. Amino acid sequence: CASRSSGTGGSEAFF.

CDR3 in DNA: TGTGCCAGCAGCCAGCGCGGACAGCAAGAGACCCAGTACTTC. Amino acid sequence: CASSQRGQQETQYF. This chain joins TRBV3-1 (or the pseudogene TRBV3-2) and TRBJ2-5; TRBD1 is a possible D gene (6 bases). Deletions cut 3 bases from V and 2 bases from J, with 10 bases between. In germline, CDR1 is LGHDT, CDR2 YNNKEL (reference sequence). This CDR3 is built from 14 residues.

V gene TRBV2 combines with J gene TRBJ2-1; 13 bases fit TRBD2. The ends lost 6 bases at V and 4 bases at J; junction bases unmatched: 12. Germline CDR1 SNHLY, CDR2 FYNNEI. This CDR3 is 18 amino acids long. CDR3 coding DNA: TGTGCCAGCAGGCCCACTAGCGGGGGGGCCCAAGGTTACAATGAGCAGTTCTTC. Translated, it gives CASRPTSGGAQGYNEQFF.

The V and J genes are TRBV7-9 and TRBJ2-2, with 11 bases identical to TRBD1. The CDR3 spans 16 residues. V dropped 5 bases and J dropped 5; count of bases not matched to a gene: 7. Germline values: CDR1 SEHNR, CDR2 FQNEAQ (reference sequence). The CDR3 coding sequence is TGTGCCAGCAGCCCCTGGACAGGGGGCTATACCGGGGAGCTGTTTTTT. Its protein is CASSPWTGGYTGELFF.

The chain links TRBV24-1 to TRBJ2-1; 11 bases are shared with TRBD2. CDR1 and CDR2 (germline): KGHDR, SFDVKD. Unmatched junction bases numbered 7, after V lost 5 bases and J lost 2 bases. The CDR3 sequence is 17 residues long. Here the CDR3 DNA reads TGTGCCACCAGTGCGCGGGGGGGACTAGCGGCCTACAATGAGCAGTTCTTC. Translation gives CATSARGGLAAYNEQFF.

V gene TRBV27 combines with J gene TRBJ1-5; 10 nucleotides line up with TRBD1. Germline V lookup: CDR1 MNHEY, CDR2 SMNVEV (reference sequence). Trimming cost V 7 bases and J 5 bases; bases outside gene matches: 11. The length of the CDR3 is 16 residues. This chain's CDR3 is CASMNSGTGAYQPQHF. The CDR3, as DNA: TGTGCCAGCATGAATAGCGGGACAGGGGCATATCAGCCCCAGCATTTT.

The rearrangement links TRBV9 to TRBJ1-1; TRBD1 agrees at 7 bases. V lost 4 bases to trimming and J lost 5 bases; unmatched junction nucleotides: 5. The CDR3 runs 13 residues. Germline V gene lookup returns CDR1 SGDLS and CDR2 YYNGEE. The CDR3 loop reads CASSYRGGTEAFF. For the CDR3, the DNA is TGTGCCAGCAGCTACAGGGGCGGAACTGAAGCTTTCTTT.

The chain combines TRBV7-2 with TRBJ2-7; TRBD2 aligns across 8 bases. V was clipped by 5 bases and J by 4 bases; unmatched bases: 10. This CDR3 spans 15 amino acids. Germline-derived CDR1 and CDR2 are SGHTA and FQGNSA. The CDR3 bases are TGTGCCAGCAGCCAAGGGACGGGAGGGGGGTACGAGCAGTACTTC. Its translation is CASSQGTGGGYEQYF. The full variable domain, its missing parts supplied by reference TRBV7-2 and TRBJ2-7, is GAGVSQSPSNKVTEKGKDVELRCDPISGHTALYWYRQSLGQGLEFLIYFQGNSAPDKSGLPSDRFSAERTGGSVSTLTIQRTQQEDSAVYLCASSQGTGGGYEQYFGPGTRLTVT.

This clone has a single count. This rearrangement joins TRBV6-5 to TRBJ1-5; D possibly corresponds to TRBD1 (5 bases). Trimming cost V 2 bases and J 6 bases, with 17 bases left between them. Germline-derived CDR1 and CDR2 are MNHEY and SVGAGI. The CDR3 runs to 16 residues. CDR3 amino acids: CASSYPRGGVRQPQHF. CDR3 sequence (DNA): TGTGCCAGCAGTTACCCACGGGGGGGGGTTCGTCAGCCCCAGCATTTT.

The chain combines TRBV7-2 with TRBJ1-6; tentative D call: TRBD1 (6 bases). The CDR3 sequence is 14 residues long. CDR1 is SGHTA and CDR2 is FQGNSA in the germline V gene. Deletions cut 4 bases from V and 6 bases from J, with 10 bases between. The CDR3 nucleotides read TGTGCCAGCAGCTCAGGACAGTTTAATTCACCCCTCCACTTT. Its translation is CASSSGQFNSPLHF.

The CDR3 DNA follows: TGCGCCAGCAGCTACTTAGCGGGGACCAGCACAGATACGCAGTATTTT. It encodes CASSYLAGTSTDTQYF. This chain joins TRBV5-1 and TRBJ2-3; 8 nucleotides align to TRBD2. V was pared by 3 bases and J by 0 bases, with 6 bases of the junction left unmatched. The CDR3 is made up of 16 amino acids. CDR1 and CDR2 from the germline V gene are SGHRS and YFSETQ.

V and J are TRBV2 and TRBJ2-5, with D hard to call. There are 12 residues in the CDR3. Trimming pared 0 bases from V and 8 bases from J, leaving 7 bases between. Germline CDR1 and CDR2: SNHLY and FYNNEI. The DNA for the CDR3 is TGTGCCAGCAGTGAAGCGTTAGAAACCCAGTACTTC. This translates into CASSEALETQYF.

This clone has a handful of counts. The chain uses TRBV30 and TRBJ1-5; TRBD1 agrees at 9 bases. The V gene's germline CDR1 is GTSNPN and CDR2 SVGIG (reference sequence). The CDR3 extends over 14 amino acids. V shed 3 bases and J 6 bases; nucleotides not matched to a gene: 6. The DNA for the CDR3 is TGTGCCTGGAGGGAACAGGGGGCTGGTCAGCCCCAGCATTTT. This sequence encodes CAWREQGAGQPQHF.

V is TRBV6-5 and J is TRBJ2-7; the match to TRBD2 covers 8 bases. The CDR3 loop spans 14 amino acids. V trimming: 4 bases; J trimming: 4 bases; junction bases outside the gene matches: 6. From germline, CDR1 is MNHEY and CDR2 SVGAGI. In DNA, the CDR3 is TGTGCCAGCAGTTTAGGGACTAGTGATTACGAGCAGTACTTC. Residues: CASSLGTSDYEQYF.

The genes are TRBV2 and TRBJ1-1; D call uncertain. The CDR3 is 13 residues long. V was trimmed by 1 base and J by 4 bases, leaving 7 bases between them. The germline CDR1 and CDR2 sequences are SNHLY and FYNNEI. In DNA, the CDR3 is TGTGCCAGCAGTGAAGGCGGGGTCACTGAAGCTTTCTTT. The encoded protein is CASSEGGVTEAFF. Full variable domain (remainder filled in from reference TRBV2 and TRBJ1-1): EPEVTQTPSHQVTQMGQEVILRCVPISNHLYFYWYRQILGQKVEFLVSFYNNEISEKSEIFDDQFSVERPDGSNFTLKIRSTKLEDSAMYFCASSEGGVTEAFFGQGTRLTVV.

This rearrangement joins TRBV11-1 to TRBJ2-7, with TRBD1 identical over 10 bases. CDR3 length: 15 residues. V shed 5 bases, J shed 4 bases, and the junction held 8 bases outside the gene matches. CDR1 and CDR2 from the germline V gene are SGHAT and FQDESV (reference sequence). CDR3 sequence: CASSQSTGGEYEQYF. The CDR3 DNA sequence: TGTGCCAGCAGCCAATCGACAGGGGGCGAGTACGAGCAGTACTTC.

The J gene is TRBJ2-3, the V gene TRBV7-3; 13 nucleotides agree with TRBD2. Per the germline V gene, CDR1 is SGHTA and CDR2 is FQGTGA. J was trimmed by 5 bases and V by 5 bases; bases with no gene match: 7. The CDR3 runs 16 residues. The CDR3 coding sequence is TGTGCCAGCAGCCTCACTAGCGGGGGGGCCGGAGATACGCAGTATTTT. Its protein product is CASSLTSGGAGDTQYF.

This clone was counted only a few times. The chain has TRBV5-6 and TRBJ2-3, with D possibly TRBD1 on 5 matching bases. This CDR3 is built from 16 residues. In germline, CDR1 is SGHDT, CDR2 YYEEEE. V lost 0 bases, J lost 0 bases, and 11 bases lay in between. For the CDR3, the DNA is TGTGCCAGCAGCTTGGTGTGGACATCTAGCACAGATACGCAGTATTTT. Translation: CASSLVWTSSTDTQYF.